The T cell receptor (beta chain) described here comes from a study of beta chain features in type 1 diabetes. At the level of the study: Healthy donors and patients showed comparable age, gender and cell yields.

Of note for this clone: Antigen: not known. The same CDR3 arises from other DNA sequences in this sample as well.

Study-level findings and limits: Naive, central memory and Treg TCRB repertoires appeared more alike in patients than in healthy donors.

Of the isolated RNA, all was reverse transcribed, and so the sequenced material was expressed TCRB transcripts. Profiled with immunoSEQ multiplex PCR; TCRdb holds only in-frame clones, not every one. This table has roughly 610,000 clones, about a sixth appearing once. The trim removed 1 base at V and 4 bases at J, leaving 2 bases unmatched. This CDR3 comprises 15 residues. Germline V gene sequence: CDR1 SGHAT, CDR2 FQNNGV. The genes are TRBV11-2 and TRBJ2-1; 9 bases align to TRBD2. The TCR was taken from a man younger than 30 in good health. The sequenced sample was naive CD4+ T cells from blood. The CDR3 loop is CASSLGLAGYNEQFF. The CDR3 nucleotides read TGTGCCAGCAGCTTAGGGCTAGCGGGGTACAATGAGCAGTTCTTC.